This paragraph reports one T cell receptor beta chain. The data belong to a study of blood T cell repertoires in COVID-19. Sequencing used immunoSEQ multiplex PCR; TCRdb keeps in-frame clones, though not all of them. This table has tens of thousands of clones, about four fifths appearing once. Germline CDR1 LNHDA, CDR2 SQIVND (reference sequence). V lost 7 bases to trimming and J lost 0 bases, with 10 bases between them. This CDR3 comprises 15 residues. Specimen: peripheral blood. This clonotype was sampled from an older man with COVID-19, enrolled during active disease. J is TRBJ1-6 and V is TRBV19; tentative D call: TRBD1 (6 bases). CDR3 sequence reads: CASISGASYNSPLHF. The CDR3 DNA sequence: TGTGCCAGTATTTCAGGGGCCTCCTATAATTCACCCCTCCACTTT. Full variable domain (remainder filled in from reference TRBV19 and TRBJ1-6): DGGITQSPKYLFRKEGQNVTLSCEQNLNHDAMYWYRQDPGQGLRLIYYSQIVNDFQKGDIAEGYSVSREKKESFPLTVTSAQKNPTAFYLCASISGASYNSPLHFGNGTRLTVT.